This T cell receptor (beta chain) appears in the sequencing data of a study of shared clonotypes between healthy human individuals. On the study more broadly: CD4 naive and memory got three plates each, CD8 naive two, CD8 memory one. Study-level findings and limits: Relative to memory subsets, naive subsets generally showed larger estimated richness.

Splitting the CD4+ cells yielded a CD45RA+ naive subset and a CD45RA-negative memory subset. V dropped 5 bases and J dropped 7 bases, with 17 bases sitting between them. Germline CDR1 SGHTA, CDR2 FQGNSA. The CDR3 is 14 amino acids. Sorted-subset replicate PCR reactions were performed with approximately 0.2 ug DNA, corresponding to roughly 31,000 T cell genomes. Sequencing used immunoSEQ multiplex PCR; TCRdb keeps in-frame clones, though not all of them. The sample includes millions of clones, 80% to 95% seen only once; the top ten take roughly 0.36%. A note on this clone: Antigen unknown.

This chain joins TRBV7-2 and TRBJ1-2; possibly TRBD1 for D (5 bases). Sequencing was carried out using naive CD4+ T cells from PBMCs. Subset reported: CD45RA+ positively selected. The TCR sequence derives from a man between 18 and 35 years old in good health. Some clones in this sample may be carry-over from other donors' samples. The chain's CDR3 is CASSPVGQGRGYTF. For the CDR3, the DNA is TGTGCCAGCAGCCCGGTCGGGCAGGGCCGTGGCTACACCTTC.